What follows is one T cell receptor beta chain and its context. The antigen remains undetermined. These data come from a study of OX40 agonist ivuxolimab in advanced cancers. Germline V gene sequence: CDR1 SGHTA, CDR2 FQGTGA. This CDR3 region has 14 residues. V was trimmed by 5 bases and J by 6 bases, leaving 15 bases between them. TCRdb keeps only in-frame clones here, not all; method: immunoSEQ multiplex PCR. The data hold 65,000 to 80,000 clones, with roughly four fifths observed a single time. Findings and caveats of the study: There was clonal expansion of CD4+ and CD8+ blood T cells by week 6 at 0.1 to 3.0 mg/kg. Expanded peripheral T cells had an undetermined antigen specificity.

The sample was CD4+ or CD8+ T cells sorted from blood, taken in a trial of the OX40 agonist ivuxolimab. This receptor was identified in an adult with an advanced solid tumor such as melanoma, head and neck, liver or kidney cancer. J is TRBJ2-3 and V is TRBV7-3; no clear D gene. The CDR3 is CASSLGSGLDTQYF. Here the CDR3 DNA reads TGTGCCAGCAGCCTTGGGTCCGGCCTTGATACGCAGTATTTT.